A single sample is the source of the 29 T cell receptor beta chains below, sequenced in a study of blood T cell repertoires in COVID-19. Profiled with immunoSEQ multiplex PCR; TCRdb holds only in-frame clones, not every one. This table has 340,000 or so clones, about nine tenths appearing once. What was sequenced was peripheral blood. The receptors stem from a man aged 45 to 65 with active or convalescent COVID-19.

J is TRBJ1-2 and V is TRBV3-1 (or the pseudogene TRBV3-2); 10 bases are a match to TRBD1. The V gene's germline CDR1 is LGHDT and CDR2 YNNKEL (reference sequence). V gave up 0 bases and J gave up 6 bases; unmatched junction bases: 4. The CDR3 extends over 15 amino acids. The CDR3 is CASSQEGQGDDGYTF. The CDR3 nucleotides read TGTGCCAGCAGCCAAGAAGGACAGGGGGACGATGGCTACACCTTC.

The chain couples TRBV6-2 or TRBV6-3 to TRBJ1-2; 8 bases line up with TRBD1. Trimming took 6 bases from V and 2 from J; bases not matched to a gene: 11. The CDR3 length is 16 residues. In germline, CDR1 is MNHEY, CDR2 SVGEGT. The DNA for the CDR3 is TGTGCCAGCAGCCGCGGACAGGGCATTTCCAACTATGGCTACACCTTC. This codes for CASSRGQGISNYGYTF.

The chain combines TRBV3-1 (or the pseudogene TRBV3-2) with TRBJ2-5, with 11 nucleotides matching TRBD2. V shed 4 bases, J shed 2 bases, and the junction held 6 bases outside the gene matches. CDR3 size: 16 residues. The germline V gene has CDR1 LGHDT and CDR2 YNNKEL (reference sequence). The CDR3 DNA reads as TGTGCCAGCAGCCTGGGACTAGCGGACAAACAAGAGACCCAGTACTTC. This translates into CASSLGLADKQETQYF.

Turning to this clone: Additional DNA sequences in this sample encode the identical CDR3. This rearrangement joins TRBV4-1 to TRBJ1-5; the match to TRBD1 covers 8 bases. Looked up from germline, CDR1 is MGHRA and CDR2 is YSYEKL. The CDR3 has 17 residues. V was clipped by 1 base and J by 2 bases; unmatched bases: 7. In DNA form, the CDR3 reads TGCGCCAGCAGCCAAGGGCAGGGGGCCGGAGGCAATCAGCCCCAGCATTTT. This sequence encodes CASSQGQGAGGNQPQHF.

V gene TRBV11-2 combines with J gene TRBJ1-1; 7 bases agree with TRBD1. Germline CDR1 and CDR2: SGHAT and FQNNGV. CDR3 length: 13 amino acids. Trimming took 8 bases from V and 4 from J; bases not matched to a gene: 7. The CDR3 loop is CASSTGARTEAFF. The CDR3 region has the DNA TGTGCCAGCTCAACAGGGGCGCGCACTGAAGCTTTCTTT.

As concerns this clone: At the DNA level, this CDR3 is encoded by other sequences in the same sample as well. This chain connects TRBV6-5 to TRBJ2-3; D gene unclear. Germline lookup yields CDR1 MNHEY and CDR2 SVGAGI. This CDR3 has 13 residues. V was clipped by 0 bases and J by 5 bases, with 6 bases between them. CDR3 coding DNA: TGTGCCAGCAGTTACTCGCGTGGAGATACGCAGTATTTT. Protein product: CASSYSRGDTQYF.

The rearrangement links TRBV11-2 to TRBJ1-6, with D perhaps matching TRBD1 (6 bases). The CDR3 has 15 amino acids. In germline, CDR1 is SGHAT, CDR2 FQNNGV. The V end lost 5 bases, the J end lost 7 bases, and 15 bases lay between the germline ends. The CDR3 loop is CASSPTDRKNSPLHF. The CDR3 DNA is TGTGCCAGCAGCCCCACCGACAGGAAAAATTCACCCCTCCACTTT.

The V gene is TRBV29-1, the J gene TRBJ2-2, with a tentative D call TRBD2 (6 bases). Germline V CDR1 and CDR2: SQVTM, ANQGSEA. The CDR3 runs 13 residues. Trimming cost V 5 bases and J 6 bases, with 13 bases left between them. DNA of the CDR3: TGCAGCGTTAACCGGAGGGCCTCCGGGGAGCTGTTTTTT. It codes for CSVNRRASGELFF.

The gene calls are TRBV18 and TRBJ1-1; TRBD1 matches at 11 bases. CDR3 length equals 17 residues. In germline, CDR1 is KGHSH, CDR2 LQKENI. V lost 6 bases and J lost 3; bases outside the gene matches: 12. This CDR3 reads CASSPLGDRGGYTEAFF. CDR3 sequence (DNA): TGTGCCAGCTCTCCCCTTGGGGACAGGGGGGGTTACACTGAAGCTTTCTTT.

The V gene is TRBV11-3, the J gene TRBJ2-2; D may be TRBD2 (6 bases). CDR1 and CDR2 (germline): SGHNT, YENEEA. Trimming shortened V by 1 base and J by 4 bases, and 16 bases separated the two germline ends. The length of the CDR3 is 17 residues. The CDR3 is CASSLGPSSEVTGELFF. In DNA form, the CDR3 reads TGTGCCAGCAGCTTAGGCCCATCTAGCGAGGTCACCGGGGAGCTGTTTTTT.

This chain joins TRBV2 and TRBJ1-1; D might be TRBD1 (5 bases). Trimming shortened V by 6 bases and J by 4 bases, and 21 bases separated the two germline ends. Germline-derived CDR1 and CDR2 are SNHLY and FYNNEI. The CDR3 totals 16 residues. The CDR3, as DNA: TGTGCCAGCAGGCGGGACTCCTTTGTTTATGGCACTGAAGCTTTCTTT. Its translation is CASRRDSFVYGTEAFF.

The V gene is TRBV4-2, the J gene TRBJ1-2, with D uncertain. Trimming took 3 bases from V and 3 from J, leaving 11 bases between them. CDR1 is LGHNA, CDR2 YNFKEQ, per germline. This CDR3 contains 14 residues. The CDR3 protein is CASSQERRDYGYTF. CDR3 in DNA: TGTGCCAGCAGCCAGGAAAGGCGGGACTATGGCTACACCTTC.

This chain links TRBV18 with TRBJ1-2, with D possibly matching TRBD1 (6 bases). Looked up from germline, CDR1 is KGHSH and CDR2 is LQKENI. Deletions cut 3 bases from V and 5 bases from J, with 16 bases between. There are 15 residues in the CDR3. This CDR3 is CASSPTSGQEYGYTF. The CDR3 DNA sequence: TGTGCCAGCTCACCCACATCGGGACAAGAGTATGGCTACACCTTC. Looking up the rest from reference TRBV18 and TRBJ1-2 gives the full variable domain: NAGVMQNPRHLVRRRGQEARLRCSPMKGHSHVYWYRQLPEEGLKFMVYLQKENIIDESGMPKERFSAEFPKEGPSILRIQQVVRGDSAAYFCASSPTSGQEYGYTFGSGTRLTVV.

CDR3 protein: CASSLAEDFSYEQYF. The CDR3 DNA reads TGCGCCAGCAGCTTGGCCGAAGACTTCTCCTACGAGCAGTACTTC. The V gene is TRBV5-1, the J gene TRBJ2-7; D is uncertain. Trimming cost V 0 bases and J 0 bases, with 10 bases left between them. Looked up from germline, CDR1 is SGHRS and CDR2 is YFSETQ. CDR3 length: 15 residues.

The rearrangement joins TRBV7-9 to TRBJ2-5; 10 bases align to TRBD1. With V trimmed by 1 base and J by 5 bases, 7 bases remained unmatched. The CDR3 totals 16 residues. Germline CDR1 SEHNR, CDR2 FQNEAQ (reference sequence). CDR3 nucleotide sequence: TGTGCCAGCAGCTTAGGGAGTGGGACAGGGGTCGAGACCCAGTACTTC. It codes for CASSLGSGTGVETQYF. The whole variable domain, remainder taken from reference TRBV7-9 and TRBJ2-5, is DTGVSQNPRHKITKRGQNVTFRCDPISEHNRLYWYRQTLGQGPEFLTYFQNEAQLEKSRLLSDRFSAERPKGSFSTLEIQRTEQGDSAMYLCASSLGSGTGVETQYFGPGTRLLVL.

This chain's CDR3 is CATSRTADSPLHF. In DNA, the CDR3 is TGTGCCACCAGCCGGACAGCAGATTCACCCCTCCACTTT. The chain combines TRBV15 with TRBJ1-6; D might be TRBD1 (6 bases). CDR1 is LNHNV and CDR2 is YYDKDF in the germline V gene (reference sequence). The CDR3 loop spans 13 amino acids. Trimming pared 5 bases from V and 8 bases from J, leaving 10 bases between. The complete variable domain, with remaining parts taken from reference TRBV15 and TRBJ1-6, reads DAMVIQNPRYQVTQFGKPVTLSCSQTLNHNVMYWYQQKSSQAPKLLFHYYDKDFNNEADTPDNFQSRRPNTSFCFLDIRSPGLGDTAMYLCATSRTADSPLHFGNGTRLTVT.

The J gene is TRBJ1-3, the V gene TRBV30; D remains ambiguous. Germline loops: CDR1 GTSNPN, CDR2 SVGIG (reference sequence). The CDR3 has 16 amino acids. The V end was cut by 2 bases, the J end by 1 base, with 15 bases between. The CDR3 region is CAWSSDRTPSGNTIYF. CDR3 DNA: TGTGCCTGGAGTTCGGATCGGACTCCTTCTGGAAACACCATATATTTT.

The gene calls are TRBV28 and TRBJ1-6; D is ambiguous. The germline CDR1 and CDR2 sequences are MDHEN and SYDVKM. V gave up 6 bases and J gave up 6 bases, with 12 bases separating them. The CDR3 totals 14 residues. The CDR3 nucleotides read TGTGCCAGCAGCAGGAGAGGACTTAATTCACCCCTCCACTTT. Its protein is CASSRRGLNSPLHF.

In this sample, this clone turned up once. J is TRBJ1-1 and V is TRBV30; D is possibly TRBD1 (5 bases). The CDR3 runs 16 residues. In germline, CDR1 is GTSNPN, CDR2 SVGIG (reference sequence). Trimming cost V 2 bases and J 2 bases, with 18 bases left between them. CDR3 loop: CAWSPWFRDFNTEAFF. The CDR3 region has the DNA TGTGCCTGGAGTCCCTGGTTCAGGGATTTTAACACTGAAGCTTTCTTT.

This chain joins TRBV5-1 and TRBJ1-4; 10 positions match TRBD1. The germline V gene encodes CDR1 SGHRS and CDR2 YFSETQ. J was trimmed by 6 bases and V by 1 base; bases with no gene match: 3. The CDR3 has 15 residues. CDR3 DNA sequence: TGCGCCAGCAGCTTGCCCGGGACAGGGGATGAAAAACTGTTTTTT. This sequence encodes CASSLPGTGDEKLFF.

The rearrangement joins TRBV7-8 to TRBJ1-6, with 7 bases that match TRBD1. CDR1 is SGHVS, CDR2 FQNEAQ, per germline. The CDR3 runs to 16 residues. The V segment lost 5 bases and the J segment 5 bases; nucleotides outside the gene matches: 9. The CDR3, as DNA: TGTGCCAGCAGCCTAAGACAGGGCCTAGATAATTCACCCCTCCACTTT. Its translation: CASSLRQGLDNSPLHF.

The chain links TRBV28 to TRBJ2-7; 10 bases are a match to TRBD2. Trimming removed 7 bases from V and 3 bases from J; junction bases left unmatched: 6. In germline, CDR1 is MDHEN, CDR2 SYDVKM. The length of the CDR3 is 14 residues. The CDR3 loop is CASTSSGRHYEQYF. In DNA, the CDR3 is TGTGCCAGCACCTCTAGCGGGAGACACTACGAGCAGTACTTC.

This chain links TRBV24-1 with TRBJ1-2; 9 nucleotides align to TRBD1. CDR3 length equals 15 residues. The germline gives CDR1 KGHDR, CDR2 SFDVKD. Losses at the gene ends were 2 bases for V and 6 bases for J; bases not matched to a gene: 6. CDR3 loop: CATSDSLDRGDGYTF. The CDR3 nucleotides are TGTGCCACCAGTGATTCCCTGGACAGGGGTGATGGCTACACCTTC.

Here the CDR3 DNA reads TGCAGCGTTCAATCGAACACTGAAGCTTTCTTT. Encoded protein: CSVQSNTEAFF. The rearrangement joins TRBV29-1 to TRBJ1-1; no clear D gene. Trimming took off 5 bases at V and 1 base at J, with 5 bases between the two ends. Germline CDR1 SQVTM, CDR2 ANQGSEA. The CDR3 is 11 residues long.

This clone has more than one count but fewer than ten. In DNA, the CDR3 is TGTGCCAGCAGTTACTCGGGGGGTCCCGGGTACGAGCAGTACTTC. Its translation: CASSYSGGPGYEQYF. The chain couples TRBV6-5 to TRBJ2-7; possible D gene TRBD2, 6 bases. The germline CDR1 and CDR2 sequences are MNHEY and SVGAGI. V lost 0 bases, J lost 4 bases, and 13 bases lay in between. This CDR3 comprises 15 residues.

V is TRBV5-1 and J is TRBJ2-5; 8 positions agree with TRBD1. Trimming at V came to 4 bases and at J to 5 bases, leaving 7 bases not matched to a gene. This CDR3 has 14 amino acids. Germline V lookup: CDR1 SGHRS, CDR2 YFSETQ. CDR3 residues: CASSLGTGAETQYF. The CDR3 region has the DNA TGCGCCAGCAGCCTCGGGACAGGCGCGGAGACCCAGTACTTC.

The chain employs TRBV3-1 (or the pseudogene TRBV3-2) and TRBJ2-1; TRBD1 might be the D (5 bases). Germline V gene data show CDR1 as LGHDT and CDR2 as YNNKEL (reference sequence). V lost 4 bases and J lost 7, with 17 bases in between. This CDR3 is 15 amino acids long. CDR3: CASSPSRRVRNEQFF. As DNA, the CDR3 is TGTGCCAGCAGCCCTTCCCGCAGGGTGAGGAATGAGCAGTTCTTC.

A single count supports this clone. The chain employs TRBV7-2 and TRBJ2-1, with D tentatively TRBD2 (5 bases). V was cut by 5 bases and J by 12 bases, with 20 bases left in between. From germline, CDR1 is SGHTA and CDR2 FQGNSA. This CDR3 has 14 amino acids. The CDR3 DNA reads as TGTGCCAGCAGCCTCCTCCGGTTTAGCGAGGGGCAGTTCTTC. It translates to CASSLLRFSEGQFF.

The chain couples TRBV29-1 to TRBJ2-6; the match to TRBD2 covers 8 bases. The CDR3 is 16 residues long. Germline V gene sequence: CDR1 SQVTM, CDR2 ANQGSEA. Trimming at V came to 4 bases and at J to 0 bases, leaving 5 bases not matched to a gene. As DNA, the CDR3 is TGCAGCGTTGGTAATCGGGGGGGCTCTGGGGCCAACGTCCTGACTTTC. This translates into CSVGNRGGSGANVLTF.